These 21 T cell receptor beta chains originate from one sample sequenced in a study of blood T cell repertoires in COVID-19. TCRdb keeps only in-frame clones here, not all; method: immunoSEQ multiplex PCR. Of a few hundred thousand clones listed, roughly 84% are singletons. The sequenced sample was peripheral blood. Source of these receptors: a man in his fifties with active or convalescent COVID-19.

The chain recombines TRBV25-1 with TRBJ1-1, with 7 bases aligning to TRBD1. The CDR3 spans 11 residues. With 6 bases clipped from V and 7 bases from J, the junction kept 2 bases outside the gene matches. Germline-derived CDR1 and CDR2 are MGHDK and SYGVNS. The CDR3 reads CASRGQIEAFF. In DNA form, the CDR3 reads TGTGCCAGCAGGGGACAGATTGAAGCTTTCTTT.

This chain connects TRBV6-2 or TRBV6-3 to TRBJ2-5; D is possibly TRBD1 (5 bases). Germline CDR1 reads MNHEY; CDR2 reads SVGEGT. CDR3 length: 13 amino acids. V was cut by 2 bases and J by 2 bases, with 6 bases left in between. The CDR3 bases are TGTGCCAGCAGTTACAACAGGCAAGAGACCCAGTACTTC. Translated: CASSYNRQETQYF.

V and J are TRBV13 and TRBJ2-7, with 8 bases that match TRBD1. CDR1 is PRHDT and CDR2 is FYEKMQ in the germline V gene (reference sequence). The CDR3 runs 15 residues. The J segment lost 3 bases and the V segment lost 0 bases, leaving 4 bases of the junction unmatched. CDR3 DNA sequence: TGTGCCAGCAGCTTAGGCAAAGGACAGGGCTACGAGCAGTACTTC. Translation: CASSLGKGQGYEQYF. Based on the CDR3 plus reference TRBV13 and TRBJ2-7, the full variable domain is AAGVIQSPRHLIKEKRETATLKCYPIPRHDTVYWYQQGPGQDPQFLISFYEKMQSDKGSIPDRFSAQQFSDYHSELNMSSLELGDSALYFCASSLGKGQGYEQYFGPGTRLTVT.

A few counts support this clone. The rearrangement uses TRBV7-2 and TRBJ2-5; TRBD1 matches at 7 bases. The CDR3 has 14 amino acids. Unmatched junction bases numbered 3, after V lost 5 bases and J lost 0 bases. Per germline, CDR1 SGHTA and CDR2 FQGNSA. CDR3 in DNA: TGTGCCAGCAGCAAGGACAGGTACCAAGAGACCCAGTACTTC. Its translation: CASSKDRYQETQYF.

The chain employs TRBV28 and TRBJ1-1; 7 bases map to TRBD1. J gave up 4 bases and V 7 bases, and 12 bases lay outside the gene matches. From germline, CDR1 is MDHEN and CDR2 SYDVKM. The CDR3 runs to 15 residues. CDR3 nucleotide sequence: TGTGCCAGCACCAGCTTGACAGGGTGGAGCACTGAAGCTTTCTTT. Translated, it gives CASTSLTGWSTEAFF.

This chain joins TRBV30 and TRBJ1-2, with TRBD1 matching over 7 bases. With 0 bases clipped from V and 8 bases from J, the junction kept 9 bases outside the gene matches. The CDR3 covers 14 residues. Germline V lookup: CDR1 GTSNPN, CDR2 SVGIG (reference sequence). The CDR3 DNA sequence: TGTGCCTGGAGTGTACAGGACAGGCCATGGGGCTACACCTTC. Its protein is CAWSVQDRPWGYTF.

CDR3 bases: TGTGCCAGCAGCCCTATAGCGGGGGGAGGAGCGGAGACCCAGTACTTC. The encoded protein is CASSPIAGGGAETQYF. V gene TRBV4-2 combines with J gene TRBJ2-5, with 10 bases that match TRBD2. Germline V lookup: CDR1 LGHNA, CDR2 YNFKEQ. Trimming cost V 4 bases and J 5 bases; bases outside gene matches: 10. The CDR3 contains 16 residues.

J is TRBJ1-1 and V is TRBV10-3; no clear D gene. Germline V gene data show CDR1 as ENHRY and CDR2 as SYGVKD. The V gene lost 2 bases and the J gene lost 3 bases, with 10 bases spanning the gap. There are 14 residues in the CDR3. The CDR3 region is CAISEPHGDTEAFF. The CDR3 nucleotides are TGTGCCATCAGTGAGCCCCACGGAGACACTGAAGCTTTCTTT.

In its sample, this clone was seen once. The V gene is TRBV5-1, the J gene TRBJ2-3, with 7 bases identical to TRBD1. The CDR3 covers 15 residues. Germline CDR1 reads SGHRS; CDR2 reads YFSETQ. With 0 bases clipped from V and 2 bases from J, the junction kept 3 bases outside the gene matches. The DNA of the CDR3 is TGCGCCAGCAGCTTGGCTACAGGGGACACAGATACGCAGTATTTT. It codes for CASSLATGDTDTQYF.

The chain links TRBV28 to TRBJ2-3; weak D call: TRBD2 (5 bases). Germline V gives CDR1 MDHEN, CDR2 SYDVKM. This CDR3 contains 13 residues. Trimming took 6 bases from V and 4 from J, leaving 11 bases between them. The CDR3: CASSSTRPDTQYF. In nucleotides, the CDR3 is TGTGCCAGCAGCTCTACTAGGCCAGATACGCAGTATTTT.

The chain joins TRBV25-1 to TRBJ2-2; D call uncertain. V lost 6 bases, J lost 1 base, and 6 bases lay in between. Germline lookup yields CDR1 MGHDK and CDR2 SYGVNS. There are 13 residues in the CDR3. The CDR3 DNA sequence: TGTGCCAGCAGAGAGAGGAACACCGGGGAGCTGTTTTTT. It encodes CASRERNTGELFF. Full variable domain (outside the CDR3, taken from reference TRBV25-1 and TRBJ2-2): EADIYQTPRYLVIGTGKKITLECSQTMGHDKMYWYQQDPGMELHLIHYSYGVNSTEKGDLSSESTVSRIRTEHFPLTLESARPSHTSQYLCASRERNTGELFFGEGSRLTVL.

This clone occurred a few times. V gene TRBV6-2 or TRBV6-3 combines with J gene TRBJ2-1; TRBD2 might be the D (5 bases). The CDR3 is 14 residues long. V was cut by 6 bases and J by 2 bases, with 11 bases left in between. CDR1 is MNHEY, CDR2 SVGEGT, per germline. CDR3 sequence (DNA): TGTGCCAGCAGCCCGGACGGGACCTACAATGAGCAGTTCTTC. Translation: CASSPDGTYNEQFF.

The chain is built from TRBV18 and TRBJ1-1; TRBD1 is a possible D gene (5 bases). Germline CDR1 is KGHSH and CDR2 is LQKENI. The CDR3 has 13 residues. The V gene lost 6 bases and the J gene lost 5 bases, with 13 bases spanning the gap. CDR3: CASSPAGGTEAFF. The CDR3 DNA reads TGTGCCAGCTCCCCCGCGGGGGGGACTGAAGCTTTCTTT.

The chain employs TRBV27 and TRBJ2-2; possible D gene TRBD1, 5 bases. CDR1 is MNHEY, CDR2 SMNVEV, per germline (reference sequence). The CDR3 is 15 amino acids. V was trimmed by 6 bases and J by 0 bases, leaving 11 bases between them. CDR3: CASSLQESNTGELFF. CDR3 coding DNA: TGTGCCAGCAGCCTACAGGAGTCGAACACCGGGGAGCTGTTTTTT.

The CDR3 nucleotides read TGTGCCAGCAGCGAAGGGGGCGCGTCAGGGGCCAACGTCCTGACTTTC. Its protein product is CASSEGGASGANVLTF. This chain uses TRBV9 with TRBJ2-6; 7 positions match TRBD1. V dropped 3 bases and J dropped 4; count of bases not matched to a gene: 7. This CDR3 is 16 amino acids long. The germline V gene encodes CDR1 SGDLS and CDR2 YYNGEE.

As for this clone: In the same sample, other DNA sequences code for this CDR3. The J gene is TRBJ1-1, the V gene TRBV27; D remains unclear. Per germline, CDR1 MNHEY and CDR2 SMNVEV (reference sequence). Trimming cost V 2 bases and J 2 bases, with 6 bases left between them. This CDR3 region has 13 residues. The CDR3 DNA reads TGTGCCAGCAGTTTAGGAGGAAACACTGAAGCTTTCTTT. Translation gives CASSLGGNTEAFF.

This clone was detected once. CDR3 protein: CASSEQGTEAFF. DNA of the CDR3: TGTGCCAGCAGCGAACAGGGCACTGAAGCTTTCTTT. The J gene is TRBJ1-1, the V gene TRBV2, with a weak D call TRBD1 (6 bases). The V end was cut by 6 bases, the J end by 4 bases, with 9 bases between. The germline CDR1 and CDR2 sequences are SNHLY and FYNNEI. CDR3 length equals 12 residues.

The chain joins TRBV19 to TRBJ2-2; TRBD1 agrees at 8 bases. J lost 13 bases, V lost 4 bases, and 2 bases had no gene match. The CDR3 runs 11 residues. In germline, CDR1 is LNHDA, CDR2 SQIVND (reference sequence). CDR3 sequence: CASSRTGWLFF. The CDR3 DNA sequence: TGTGCCAGTAGTAGGACAGGGTGGCTGTTTTTT.

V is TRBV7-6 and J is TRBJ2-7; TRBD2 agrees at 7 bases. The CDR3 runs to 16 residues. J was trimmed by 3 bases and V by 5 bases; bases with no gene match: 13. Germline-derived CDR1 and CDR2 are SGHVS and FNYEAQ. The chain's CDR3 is CASSPRRAGAGYEQYF. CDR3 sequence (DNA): TGTGCCAGCAGCCCCCGACGTGCGGGAGCAGGCTACGAGCAGTACTTC.

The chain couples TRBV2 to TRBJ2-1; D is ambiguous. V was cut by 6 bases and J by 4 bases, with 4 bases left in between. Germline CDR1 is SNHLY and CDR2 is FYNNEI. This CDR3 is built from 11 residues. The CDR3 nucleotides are TGTGCCAGCAGCCCTTACAATGAGCAGTTCTTC. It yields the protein CASSPYNEQFF.

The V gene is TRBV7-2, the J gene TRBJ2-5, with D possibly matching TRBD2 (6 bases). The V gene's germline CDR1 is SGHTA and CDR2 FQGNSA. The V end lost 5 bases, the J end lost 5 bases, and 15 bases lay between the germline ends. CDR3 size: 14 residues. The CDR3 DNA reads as TGTGCCAGCAGCATATATAGCGGTAGTGAGACCCAGTACTTC. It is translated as CASSIYSGSETQYF.